These T cell receptor beta chains were read from a single sample in a study of response to subunit inactivated influenza vaccine. TCRdb used MiXCR to reprocess the RT-PCR reads, holding one entry per CDR3 protein. The data show some 850,000 distinct CDR3 sequences, with under 20% seen just once and 11% held by the top ten. Sequencing used PBMCs from blood, obtained about 5 days after vaccination. The receptors were gathered from a man aged 45-65 years who received an inactivated influenza vaccine. Both conserved end residues are part of each CDR3. A D gene is named only where the DNA matches it firmly. Expanded clones get a size class; other rows say once, few or many, or leave the size out.

d_gene: TRBD2
v_gene: TRBV7-7
j_gene: TRBJ2-2
abundance: .
CDR3aa: CASSPIPRTGGNTDTGELFF
CDR3nt: TGTGCCAGCAGCCCTATCCCCCGGACGGGGGGGAATACGGACACCGGGGAGCTGTTTTTT

d_gene: .
v_gene: TRBV29-1
j_gene: TRBJ2-1
abundance: many
CDR3aa: CSVERRGINEQFF
CDR3nt: TGCAGCGTTGAACGTAGGGGTATCAATGAGCAGTTCTTC

d_gene: TRBD1
v_gene: TRBV4-2
j_gene: TRBJ2-1
abundance: few
CDR3aa: CASSRAGTGEIYNEQFF
CDR3nt: TGTGCCAGCAGCCGTGCCGGGACAGGGGAAATATACAATGAGCAGTTCTTC

d_gene: TRBD2
v_gene: TRBV29-1
j_gene: TRBJ2-1
abundance: many
CDR3aa: CSVPRGGVYNEQFF
CDR3nt: TGCAGCGTCCCCCGCGGGGGGGTCTACAATGAGCAGTTCTTC

d_gene: .
v_gene: TRBV12-3/TRBV12-4
j_gene: TRBJ2-7
abundance: many
CDR3aa: CASSFTGGFSYEQYF
CDR3nt: TGTGCCAGCAGTTTCACGGGCGGGTTCTCCTACGAGCAGTACTTC

d_gene: TRBD2
v_gene: TRBV29-1
j_gene: TRBJ2-7
abundance: few
CDR3aa: CSVEFSGRGYEQYF
CDR3nt: TGCAGCGTTGAATTTAGCGGGAGAGGTTACGAGCAGTACTTC

d_gene: TRBD1
v_gene: TRBV6-1
j_gene: TRBJ2-7
abundance: many
CDR3aa: CASSPTTGSEQYF
CDR3nt: TGTGCCAGCAGTCCGACGACAGGGTCCGAGCAGTACTTC

d_gene: .
v_gene: TRBV7-3
j_gene: TRBJ2-1
abundance: few
CDR3aa: CASATSSYNEQFF
CDR3nt: TGTGCCAGCGCGACTAGCTCCTACAATGAGCAGTTCTTC

d_gene: .
v_gene: TRBV6-2/TRBV6-3
j_gene: TRBJ1-5
abundance: few
CDR3aa: CASSYSGSFGPQHF
CDR3nt: TGTGCCAGCAGTTACTCCGGGAGCTTCGGGCCCCAGCATTTT

d_gene: TRBD1
v_gene: TRBV6-5
j_gene: TRBJ2-7
abundance: few
CDR3aa: CASRLFDTGTGVSEQYF
CDR3nt: TGTGCCAGCAGATTATTCGATACCGGGACAGGGGTGTCCGAGCAGTACTTC

d_gene: .
v_gene: TRBV6-1
j_gene: TRBJ1-4
abundance: few
CDR3aa: CASSGPAGEKLFF
CDR3nt: TGTGCCAGCAGTGGGCCTGCTGGGGAAAAACTGTTTTTT

d_gene: TRBD2
v_gene: TRBV6-1
j_gene: TRBJ2-7
abundance: few
CDR3aa: CASSEGGGSEYF
CDR3nt: TGTGCCAGCAGTGAAGGGGGCGGGAGTGAGTACTTC

d_gene: .
v_gene: TRBV20-1
j_gene: TRBJ1-5
abundance: many
CDR3aa: CSARELGIGNQPQHF
CDR3nt: TGCAGTGCTAGAGAGTTGGGGATCGGCAATCAGCCCCAGCATTTT

d_gene: TRBD2
v_gene: TRBV12-3/TRBV12-4
j_gene: TRBJ2-5
abundance: few
CDR3aa: CASSLERGIRETQYF
CDR3nt: TGTGCCAGCAGTTTGGAGCGGGGTATCCGGGAGACCCAGTACTTC

d_gene: .
v_gene: TRBV20-1
j_gene: TRBJ1-2
abundance: .
CDR3aa: CSARVSGRGAYGYTF
CDR3nt: TGCAGTGCTAGAGTTTCGGGAAGGGGGGCCTATGGCTACACCTTC

d_gene: TRBD2
v_gene: TRBV20-1
j_gene: TRBJ2-1
abundance: .
CDR3aa: CSAGTSGIGNEQFF
CDR3nt: TGCAGTGCGGGGACTAGCGGGATTGGGAATGAGCAGTTCTTC

d_gene: .
v_gene: TRBV5-1
j_gene: TRBJ1-1
abundance: few
CDR3aa: CASSLERGLTEAFF
CDR3nt: TGCGCCAGCAGCTTGGAAAGGGGATTAACTGAAGCTTTCTTT

d_gene: .
v_gene: TRBV7-2
j_gene: TRBJ2-7
abundance: .
CDR3aa: CASSPRGGHLEQYF
CDR3nt: TGTGCCAGCAGCCCTAGGGGGGGGCATCTAGAGCAGTACTTC

d_gene: .
v_gene: TRBV10-3
j_gene: TRBJ2-3
abundance: few
CDR3aa: CAISEGLPDWDTQYF
CDR3nt: TGTGCCATCAGTGAGGGACTGCCCGATTGGGATACGCAGTATTTT

d_gene: TRBD2
v_gene: TRBV5-6
j_gene: TRBJ2-2
abundance: .
CDR3aa: CASSPGTSVGTGELFF
CDR3nt: TGTGCCAGCAGCCCCGGGACTAGCGTCGGCACCGGGGAGCTGTTTTTT

d_gene: .
v_gene: TRBV10-3
j_gene: TRBJ2-2
abundance: few
CDR3aa: CAISGGYHQNTKTGELFF
CDR3nt: TGTGCCATCAGTGGTGGCTACCACCAGAACACAAAAACCGGGGAGCTGTTTTTT

d_gene: TRBD1
v_gene: TRBV12-3/TRBV12-4
j_gene: TRBJ1-3
abundance: few
CDR3aa: CASSPGQGNGNTIYF
CDR3nt: TGTGCCAGCAGCCCTGGACAGGGAAACGGAAACACCATATATTTT

d_gene: .
v_gene: TRBV12-3/TRBV12-4
j_gene: TRBJ1-1
abundance: few
CDR3aa: CASIPRGYFAEAFF
CDR3nt: TGTGCCAGCATCCCCCGTGGGTACTTTGCTGAAGCTTTCTTT

d_gene: .
v_gene: TRBV7-2
j_gene: TRBJ1-3
abundance: .
CDR3aa: CASSLAGGSGNTIYF
CDR3nt: TGTGCCAGCAGCTTAGCGGGGGGGTCTGGAAACACCATATATTTT

d_gene: TRBD1
v_gene: TRBV18
j_gene: TRBJ1-6
abundance: .
CDR3aa: CASSPTGQVMSPLHF
CDR3nt: TGTGCCAGCTCCCCAACGGGACAGGTGATGTCACCCCTCCACTTT

d_gene: .
v_gene: TRBV12-3/TRBV12-4
j_gene: TRBJ1-1
abundance: .
CDR3aa: CASSLLGVPEAFF
CDR3nt: TGTGCCAGCAGTTTGTTAGGGGTCCCTGAAGCTTTCTTT

d_gene: .
v_gene: TRBV29-1
j_gene: TRBJ2-4
abundance: many
CDR3aa: CSVKASPRDIQYF
CDR3nt: TGCAGCGTTAAAGCTTCTCCAAGAGACATTCAGTACTTC

d_gene: .
v_gene: TRBV12-3/TRBV12-4
j_gene: TRBJ1-5
abundance: .
CDR3aa: CASSKQGGQPQHF
CDR3nt: TGTGCCAGCTCCAAACAGGGAGGTCAGCCCCAGCATTTT

d_gene: .
v_gene: TRBV7-2
j_gene: TRBJ2-2
abundance: many
CDR3aa: CASRRRGGVDTGELFF
CDR3nt: TGTGCCAGCAGACGCCGGGGCGGGGTTGACACCGGGGAGCTGTTTTTT

d_gene: .
v_gene: TRBV7-2
j_gene: TRBJ2-3
abundance: few
CDR3aa: CASSLSGPRGPDTQYF
CDR3nt: TGTGCCAGCAGCTTATCCGGCCCCAGGGGTCCAGATACGCAGTATTTT

d_gene: TRBD1
v_gene: TRBV6-1
j_gene: TRBJ2-7
abundance: many
CDR3aa: CASGGTRDSVVTYTYEQYF
CDR3nt: TGTGCCAGCGGAGGAACACGGGACAGTGTTGTTACGTACACCTACGAGCAGTACTTC

d_gene: TRBD1
v_gene: TRBV2
j_gene: TRBJ1-6
abundance: few
CDR3aa: CASSARQGLDSPLHF
CDR3nt: TGTGCCAGCAGTGCCAGACAGGGGCTCGATTCACCCCTCCACTTT

d_gene: TRBD1
v_gene: TRBV20-1
j_gene: TRBJ2-7
abundance: few
CDR3aa: CSATPGQGGYEQYF
CDR3nt: TGCAGTGCTACTCCGGGACAGGGGGGATACGAGCAGTACTTC

d_gene: TRBD1
v_gene: TRBV29-1
j_gene: TRBJ2-7
abundance: many
CDR3aa: CSVGTGEPYEQYF
CDR3nt: TGCAGCGTGGGGACAGGGGAACCCTACGAGCAGTACTTC

d_gene: .
v_gene: TRBV5-6
j_gene: TRBJ1-1
abundance: .
CDR3aa: CASSFTSEAFF
CDR3nt: TGTGCCAGCAGCTTTACTTCTGAAGCTTTCTTT

d_gene: TRBD2
v_gene: TRBV29-1
j_gene: TRBJ2-5
abundance: .
CDR3aa: CSVDLTSKGETQYF
CDR3nt: TGCAGCGTCGACCTGACTAGCAAAGGGGAGACCCAGTACTTC

d_gene: TRBD1
v_gene: TRBV7-2
j_gene: TRBJ1-2
abundance: few
CDR3aa: CASSLGTGVNYGYTF
CDR3nt: TGTGCCAGCAGCTTAGGGACAGGGGTTAACTATGGCTATACCTTC

d_gene: TRBD2
v_gene: TRBV5-1
j_gene: TRBJ2-1
abundance: many
CDR3aa: CASSLEGLAVEQFF
CDR3nt: TGCGCCAGCAGCTTGGAAGGACTAGCGGTTGAGCAGTTCTTC

d_gene: TRBD1
v_gene: TRBV7-8
j_gene: TRBJ2-3
abundance: many
CDR3aa: CASSFRDRAADTQYF
CDR3nt: TGTGCCAGCAGCTTCCGGGACAGGGCCGCAGATACGCAGTATTTT

d_gene: .
v_gene: TRBV29-1
j_gene: TRBJ2-7
abundance: many
CDR3aa: CSVTGEGYEQYF
CDR3nt: TGCAGCGTTACAGGGGAGGGCTACGAGCAGTACTTC

d_gene: TRBD2
v_gene: TRBV28
j_gene: TRBJ2-5
abundance: many
CDR3aa: CASSLSGSGGARIQYF
CDR3nt: TGTGCCAGCAGTTTATCGGGTAGCGGGGGGGCCAGGATACAGTACTTC

d_gene: .
v_gene: TRBV5-1
j_gene: TRBJ2-7
abundance: few
CDR3aa: CASSPRDQRTYEQYF
CDR3nt: TGCGCCAGCAGCCCTCGGGACCAAAGAACCTACGAGCAGTACTTC

d_gene: TRBD2
v_gene: TRBV2
j_gene: TRBJ2-1
abundance: .
CDR3aa: CASRTGTSEGETAYNEQFF
CDR3nt: TGTGCCAGCAGAACCGGGACTAGCGAGGGGGAAACAGCCTACAATGAGCAGTTCTTC

d_gene: .
v_gene: TRBV24-1
j_gene: TRBJ2-3
abundance: .
CDR3aa: CATESGRRPDTQYF
CDR3nt: TGTGCCACCGAAAGCGGCAGACGGCCAGATACGCAGTATTTT

d_gene: .
v_gene: TRBV28
j_gene: TRBJ1-3
abundance: .
CDR3aa: CASSFTPQGGPGNTIYF
CDR3nt: TGTGCCAGCAGTTTCACCCCACAGGGTGGCCCTGGAAACACCATATATTTT

d_gene: TRBD2
v_gene: TRBV4-3
j_gene: TRBJ2-1
abundance: many
CDR3aa: CASSQAETSGNNEQFF
CDR3nt: TGCGCCAGCAGCCAAGCGGAGACTAGCGGGAACAATGAGCAGTTCTTC

d_gene: .
v_gene: TRBV6-5
j_gene: TRBJ2-2
abundance: .
CDR3aa: CASSYKGTGELFF
CDR3nt: TGTGCCAGCAGTTACAAGGGAACCGGGGAGCTGTTTTTT

d_gene: .
v_gene: TRBV2
j_gene: TRBJ2-7
abundance: .
CDR3aa: CASSETVRYEQYF
CDR3nt: TGTGCCAGCAGTGAGACAGTACGCTACGAGCAGTACTTC

d_gene: TRBD2
v_gene: TRBV29-1
j_gene: TRBJ2-3
abundance: many
CDR3aa: CSVAGGAAGTRTDTQYF
CDR3nt: TGCAGCGTTGCGGGGGGTGCGGCAGGGACGAGGACAGATACGCAGTATTTT

d_gene: TRBD1
v_gene: TRBV12-3/TRBV12-4
j_gene: TRBJ2-7
abundance: .
CDR3aa: CASRATGEYEQYF
CDR3nt: TGTGCCAGCAGGGCCACAGGGGAGTACGAGCAGTACTTC